This entry features one T cell receptor (beta chain) sequence. Antigen unknown. The data derive from a study of PD-L1 blockade in urothelial cancer. Study-level background: After treatment start, blood was analyzed at 3 weeks (second dose) and at 6 weeks. The study's findings and limits: Tumor-linked clones in blood grew more by 3 weeks in durable-benefit patients. A below-median TCR clonality in blood before treatment predicted better survival.

The germline CDR1 and CDR2 sequences are SGHRS and YFSETQ. This CDR3 region has 14 residues. Patients in the study were battling locally advanced or metastatic urothelial carcinoma. The protocol was immunoSEQ multiplex PCR, while the TCRdb copy is restricted to in-frame clones and leaves out a portion. The sample consists of approximately 110,000 clones, roughly 84% of them appearing once. The chain carries TRBV5-1 and TRBJ2-5, with 9 bases fitting TRBD1. The tail of the sequence fits TRBJ2-7 better, so the J call may be wrong. The starting material was PBMCs, obtained around atezolizumab (anti-PD-L1) treatment. The sequence derives from a man aged 45-65 years with urothelial cancer. The CDR3 region has the DNA TGCGCCAGCAGGGACAGGGGAAGAACCTACGAGCAGTACTTC. Its protein product is CASRDRGRTYEQYF.